This TCR beta chain came from a study of graft-versus-host responses after intestinal transplantation. General observations from the study: Peak GvH clone levels in circulation were associated with early post-transplant HvG declines.

A word on this clone: The antigen is unknown.

Here immunoSEQ multiplex PCR was the method, and the copy in TCRdb shows in-frame clones only, minus some. The sample holds under 45,000 clones, more than 80% seen once. Germline V gives CDR1 LNHDA, CDR2 SQIVND (reference sequence). The CDR3 consists of 19 residues. V was clipped by 3 bases and J by 1 base; unmatched bases: 14. Specimen: PBMCs, collected 734 days after intestinal transplantation. The chain couples TRBV19 to TRBJ2-4; 8 bases are a match to TRBD1. The receptor comes from a human patient who received an intestinal transplant, so some T cells may come from the graft donor. CDR3 loop: CASSIDAGQAKRAKNIQYF. As DNA, the CDR3 is TGTGCCAGTAGTATTGACGCGGGACAGGCGAAAAGGGCCAAAAACATTCAGTACTTC.